This T cell receptor beta chain was profiled in a study of shared clonotypes between healthy human individuals. Terminally differentiated effector memory CD45RA+ cells were left out of the naive CD8 fraction, which was CD45RO-negative and positively selected for CCR7. The study, taken as a whole, reports: Generation probabilities of non-shared clonotypes were lower (relative to those shared by all four donors).

About this clone: Its antigen is unknown.

TCRdb keeps only in-frame clones here, not all; method: immunoSEQ multiplex PCR. Of about 2 million clones in the sample, approximately 94% are singletons; the top ten hold around 1.2%. Sequenced material: naive CD8+ T cells sorted from blood. This TCR was sampled from a man aged 18-30 years in good health.

The CDR3 region is CASSFPGRPSTEAFF. CDR3 sequence (DNA): TGTGCCAGCAGTTTCCCTGGGAGGCCCAGCACTGAAGCTTTCTTT. The chain couples TRBV6-5 to TRBJ1-1; no clear D. The CDR3 sequence is 15 residues long. The V gene lost 4 bases and the J gene lost 4 bases, with 16 bases spanning the gap. Per the germline V gene, CDR1 is MNHEY and CDR2 is SVGAGI.